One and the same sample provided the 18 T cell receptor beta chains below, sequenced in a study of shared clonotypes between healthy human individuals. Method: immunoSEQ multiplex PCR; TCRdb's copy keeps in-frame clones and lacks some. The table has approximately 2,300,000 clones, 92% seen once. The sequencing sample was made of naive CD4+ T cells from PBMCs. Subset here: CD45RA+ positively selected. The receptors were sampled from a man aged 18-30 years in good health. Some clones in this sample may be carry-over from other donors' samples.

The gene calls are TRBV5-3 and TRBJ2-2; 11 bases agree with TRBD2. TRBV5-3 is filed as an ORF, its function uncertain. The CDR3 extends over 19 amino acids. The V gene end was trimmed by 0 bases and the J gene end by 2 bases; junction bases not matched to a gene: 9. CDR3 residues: CARSLGKLAGESNTGELFF. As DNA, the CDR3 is TGTGCCAGAAGCTTGGGTAAACTAGCGGGAGAGTCAAACACCGGGGAGCTGTTTTTT.

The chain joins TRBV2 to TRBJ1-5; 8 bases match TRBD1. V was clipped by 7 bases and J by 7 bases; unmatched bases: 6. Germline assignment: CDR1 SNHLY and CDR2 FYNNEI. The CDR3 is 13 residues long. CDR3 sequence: CASTQGAGQPQHF. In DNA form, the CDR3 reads TGTGCCAGCACCCAGGGGGCGGGGCAGCCCCAGCATTTT.

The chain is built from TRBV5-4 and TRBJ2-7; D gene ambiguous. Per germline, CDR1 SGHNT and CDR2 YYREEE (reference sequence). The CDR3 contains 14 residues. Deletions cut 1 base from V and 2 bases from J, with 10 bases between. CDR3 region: CASSLSAYPYEQYF. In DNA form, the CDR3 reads TGTGCCAGCAGCTTGTCAGCGTACCCCTACGAGCAGTACTTC.

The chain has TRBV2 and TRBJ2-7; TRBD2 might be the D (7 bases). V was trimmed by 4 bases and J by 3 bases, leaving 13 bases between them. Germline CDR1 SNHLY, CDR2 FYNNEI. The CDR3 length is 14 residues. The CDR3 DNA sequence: TGTGCCAGCAGTGGCCGGGGAGGGGGCTACGAGCAGTACTTC. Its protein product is CASSGRGGGYEQYF.

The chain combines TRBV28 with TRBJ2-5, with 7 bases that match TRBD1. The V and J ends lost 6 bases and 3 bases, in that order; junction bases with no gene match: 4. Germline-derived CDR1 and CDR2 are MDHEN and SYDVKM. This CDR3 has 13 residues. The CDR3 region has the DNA TGTGCCAGCAGAAAAACAGGGGAAGAGACCCAGTACTTC. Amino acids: CASRKTGEETQYF.

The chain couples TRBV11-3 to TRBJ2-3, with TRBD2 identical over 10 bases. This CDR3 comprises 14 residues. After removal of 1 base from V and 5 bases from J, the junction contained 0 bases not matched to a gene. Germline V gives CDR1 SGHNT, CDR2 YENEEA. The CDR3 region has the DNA TGTGCCAGCAGCTTAGGGACTAGCGGAGATACGCAGTATTTT. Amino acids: CASSLGTSGDTQYF.

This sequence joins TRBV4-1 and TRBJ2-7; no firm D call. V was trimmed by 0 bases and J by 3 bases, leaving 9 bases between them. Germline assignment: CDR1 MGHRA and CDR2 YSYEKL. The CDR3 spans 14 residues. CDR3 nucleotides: TGCGCCAGCAGCCAAGATGGATTGGGCTACGAGCAGTACTTC. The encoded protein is CASSQDGLGYEQYF.

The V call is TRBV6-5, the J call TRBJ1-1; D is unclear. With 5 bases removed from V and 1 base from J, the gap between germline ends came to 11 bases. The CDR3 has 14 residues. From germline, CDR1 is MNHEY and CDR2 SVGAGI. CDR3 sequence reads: CASSVRGSNTEAFF. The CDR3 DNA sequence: TGTGCCAGCAGTGTACGGGGTTCGAACACTGAAGCTTTCTTT.

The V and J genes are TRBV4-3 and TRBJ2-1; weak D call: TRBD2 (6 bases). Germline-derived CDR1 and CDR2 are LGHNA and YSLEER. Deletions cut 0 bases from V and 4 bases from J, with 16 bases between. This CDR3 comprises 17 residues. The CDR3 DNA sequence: TGCGCCAGCAGCCAAGAAGTAATGGCTAGCGCTTACAATGAGCAGTTCTTC. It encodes CASSQEVMASAYNEQFF.

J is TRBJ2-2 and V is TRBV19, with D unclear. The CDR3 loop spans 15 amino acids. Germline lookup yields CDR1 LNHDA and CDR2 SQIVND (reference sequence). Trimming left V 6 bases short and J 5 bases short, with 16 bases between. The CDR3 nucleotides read TGTGCCAGTAGCCACGCCCAGACACCAACCGGGGAGCTGTTTTTT. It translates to CASSHAQTPTGELFF.

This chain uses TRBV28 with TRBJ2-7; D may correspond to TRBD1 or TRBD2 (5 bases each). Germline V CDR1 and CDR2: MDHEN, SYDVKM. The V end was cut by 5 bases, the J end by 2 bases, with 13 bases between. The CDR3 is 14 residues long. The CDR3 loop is CASSPRDLTYEQYF. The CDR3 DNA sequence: TGTGCCAGCAGTCCCCGGGACCTAACCTACGAGCAGTACTTC.

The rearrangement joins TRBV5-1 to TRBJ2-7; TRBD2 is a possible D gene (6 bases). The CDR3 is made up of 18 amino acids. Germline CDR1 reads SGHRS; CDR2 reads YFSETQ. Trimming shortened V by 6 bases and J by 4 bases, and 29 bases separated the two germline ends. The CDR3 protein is CASTNRGSSRLSWYEQYF. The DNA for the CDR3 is TGCGCCAGCACTAACCGGGGGTCCTCGCGCTTGAGTTGGTACGAGCAGTACTTC.

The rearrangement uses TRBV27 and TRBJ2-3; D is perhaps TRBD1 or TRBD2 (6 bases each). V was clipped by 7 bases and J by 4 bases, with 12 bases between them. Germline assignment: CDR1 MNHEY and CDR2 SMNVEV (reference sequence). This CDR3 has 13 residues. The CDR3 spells CASKSEGADTQYF. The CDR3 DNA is TGTGCCAGCAAATCGGAGGGGGCAGATACGCAGTATTTT.

Here the CDR3 reads CASSLQATTEAFF. The CDR3 bases are TGTGCCAGCAGTTTGCAGGCGACCACTGAAGCTTTCTTT. The genes are TRBV28 and TRBJ1-1; D gene uncertain. The V gene lost 3 bases and the J gene lost 4 bases, with 9 bases spanning the gap. CDR1 MDHEN and CDR2 SYDVKM come from the germline V gene. There are 13 residues in the CDR3. Full variable domain (missing parts from reference TRBV28 and TRBJ1-1): DVKVTQSSRYLVKRTGEKVFLECVQDMDHENMFWYRQDPGLGLRLIYFSYDVKMKEKGDIPEGYSVSREKKERFSLILESASTNQTSMYLCASSLQATTEAFFGQGTRLTVV.

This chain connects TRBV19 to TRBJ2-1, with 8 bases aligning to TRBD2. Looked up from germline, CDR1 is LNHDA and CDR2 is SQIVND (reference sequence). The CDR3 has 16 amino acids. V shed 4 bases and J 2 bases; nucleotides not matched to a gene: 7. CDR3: CASSTSSGGPYNEQFF. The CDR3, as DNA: TGTGCCAGTAGTACCTCAAGCGGGGGACCCTACAATGAGCAGTTCTTC. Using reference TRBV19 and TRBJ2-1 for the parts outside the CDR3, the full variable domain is DGGITQSPKYLFRKEGQNVTLSCEQNLNHDAMYWYRQDPGQGLRLIYYSQIVNDFQKGDIAEGYSVSREKKESFPLTVTSAQKNPTAFYLCASSTSSGGPYNEQFFGPGTRLTVL.

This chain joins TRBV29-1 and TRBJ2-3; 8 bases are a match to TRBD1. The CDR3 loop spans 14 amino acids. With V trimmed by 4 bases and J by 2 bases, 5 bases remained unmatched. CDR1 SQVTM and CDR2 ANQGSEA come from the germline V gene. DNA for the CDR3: TGCAGCGTTGGGTGGCAGGGGGCCACAGATACGCAGTATTTT. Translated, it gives CSVGWQGATDTQYF.

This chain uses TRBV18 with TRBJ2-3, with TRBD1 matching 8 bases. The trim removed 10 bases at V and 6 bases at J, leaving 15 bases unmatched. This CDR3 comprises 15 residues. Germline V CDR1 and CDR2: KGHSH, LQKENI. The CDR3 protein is CATPRGPGGPDTQYF. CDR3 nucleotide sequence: TGTGCCACCCCCCGGGGCCCAGGGGGCCCGGATACGCAGTATTTT. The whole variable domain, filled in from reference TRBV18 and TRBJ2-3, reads NAGVMQNPRHLVRRRGQEARLRCSPMKGHSHVYWYRQLPEEGLKFMVYLQKENIIDESGMPKERFSAEFPKEGPSILRIQQVVRGDSAAYFCATPRGPGGPDTQYFGPGTRLTVL.

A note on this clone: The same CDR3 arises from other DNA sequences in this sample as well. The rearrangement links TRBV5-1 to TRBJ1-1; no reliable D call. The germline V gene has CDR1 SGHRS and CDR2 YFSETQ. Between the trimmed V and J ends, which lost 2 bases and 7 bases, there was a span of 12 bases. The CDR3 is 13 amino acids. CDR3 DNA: TGCGCCAGCAGCTTAGGGCTCGGTTTTGAAGCTTTCTTT. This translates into CASSLGLGFEAFF.